The T cell receptor beta chain described here comes from a study of T cells in Graves' hyperthyroidism and ophthalmopathy. Overall study results and limits: The authors' 13 V-J model separated ophthalmopathy from stable hyperthyroidism. Before onset, ophthalmopathy was predicted by the model a median approximately 6.7 months earlier. Most expanded thyroid clonotypes above 0.001 also appeared in blood.

Diagnoses used clinical symptoms, serum thyroxine and TRAb, thyroid ultrasound and orbital computed tomography. This CDR3 is built from 12 residues. CDR1 and CDR2 (germline): DFQATT, SNEGSKA (reference sequence). Trimming removed 6 bases at V and 1 base at J, with 10 bases between. In this sample, this clonotype turned up many times. Its matching antigen is unknown. There were TCR beta CDR3 regions amplified from RNA transcripts. A first-round RT-PCR of the TCR CDR3 used the HTBI primer set. One entry per CDR3 protein results from TCRdb running MiXCR on the multiplex PCR reads. The sample has more than 550,000 distinct CDR3 sequences, approximately 19% seen once.

The sample was blood. This chain links TRBV20-1 with TRBJ2-7, with unresolved D. The source is a woman between 45 and 65 years old with Graves' hyperthyroidism that later progressed to Graves' ophthalmopathy. CDR3 bases: TGCAGTGCCCCCATGACGTCCTACGAGCAGTACTTC. Amino acid sequence: CSAPMTSYEQYF.